A selection of T cell receptor beta chains follows, all from one sample in a study of siplizumab effects on memory and regulatory T cells. The method was immunoSEQ multiplex PCR; TCRdb's version includes in-frame clones alone and lacks a portion of them. The sample contains some 100,000 clones, 91% of which appear only once. Source material: CD4+ T cells sorted from blood. These receptors originate from a human donor in good health. Some clones in this sample may be carry-over from other donors' samples. Each CDR3 is given with its conserved first and last residue. A D gene is named only where the DNA matches it firmly.

length | D | J | V | CDR3
17 | TRBD1 | TRBJ1-1 | TRBV18 | CASSPPGPTGGDPEAFF
16 | - | TRBJ2-7 | TRBV7-3 | CASSLWPTGASYEQYF
13 | - | TRBJ1-6 | TRBV19 | CASKGDLNSPLHF
17 | - | TRBJ1-4 | TRBV18 | CASSIRGSHATNEKLFF
17 | TRBD1 | TRBJ2-5 | TRBV29-1 | CSAPLLSNRGWIETQYF
16 | - | TRBJ1-1 | TRBV5-6 | CASSPLGRLLTTEAFF
16 | TRBD1 | TRBJ1-2 | TRBV5-6 | CASSLRAGGLGLGYTF
13 | - | TRBJ1-5 | TRBV5-1 | CASSLSSEQPQHF
15 | - | TRBJ2-3 | TRBV5-8 | CASTVRGLGGDTQYF
14 | TRBD2 | TRBJ2-2 | TRBV7-7 | CATSGISETGELFF
17 | TRBD2 | TRBJ2-5 | TRBV4-1 | CASSQDSTSGSGETQYF
15 | TRBD2 | TRBJ2-1 | TRBV7-3 | CASSFTREGYNEQFF